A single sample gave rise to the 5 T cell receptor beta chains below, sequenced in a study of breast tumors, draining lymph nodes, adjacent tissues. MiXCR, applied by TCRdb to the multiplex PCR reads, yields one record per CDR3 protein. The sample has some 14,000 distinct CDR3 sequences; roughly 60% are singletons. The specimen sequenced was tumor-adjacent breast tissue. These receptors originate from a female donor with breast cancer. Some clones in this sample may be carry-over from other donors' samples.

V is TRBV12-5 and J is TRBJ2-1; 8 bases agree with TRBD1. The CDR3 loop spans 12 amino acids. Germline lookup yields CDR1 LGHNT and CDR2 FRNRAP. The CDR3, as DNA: TGTGCCAGCAGTCACGGACAGGGTGAGCAGTTCTTC. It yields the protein CASSHGQGEQFF.

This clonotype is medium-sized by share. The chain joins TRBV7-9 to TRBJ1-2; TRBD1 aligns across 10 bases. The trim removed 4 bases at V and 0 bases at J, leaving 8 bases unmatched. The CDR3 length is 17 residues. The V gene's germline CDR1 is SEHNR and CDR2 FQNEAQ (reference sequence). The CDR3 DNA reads TGTGCCAGCAGCTCTTCCGGGACAGGGGTGTCTAACTATGGCTACACCTTC. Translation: CASSSSGTGVSNYGYTF.

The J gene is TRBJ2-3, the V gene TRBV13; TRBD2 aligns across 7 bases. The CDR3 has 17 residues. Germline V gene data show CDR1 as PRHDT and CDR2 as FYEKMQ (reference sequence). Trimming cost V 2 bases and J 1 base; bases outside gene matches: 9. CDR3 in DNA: TGTGCCAGCAGCTTAAGACTAGCCGGTGGAGGCACAGATACGCAGTATTTT. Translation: CASSLRLAGGGTDTQYF. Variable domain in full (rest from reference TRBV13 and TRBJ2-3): AAGVIQSPRHLIKEKRETATLKCYPIPRHDTVYWYQQGPGQDPQFLISFYEKMQSDKGSIPDRFSAQQFSDYHSELNMSSLELGDSALYFCASSLRLAGGGTDTQYFGPGTRLTVL.

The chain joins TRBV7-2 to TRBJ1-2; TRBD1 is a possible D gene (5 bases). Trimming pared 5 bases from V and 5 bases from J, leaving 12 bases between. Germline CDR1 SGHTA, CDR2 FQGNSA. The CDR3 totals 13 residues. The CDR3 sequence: CASSPTGGYGYTF. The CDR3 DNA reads TGTGCCAGCAGCCCAACAGGAGGTTATGGCTACACCTTC.

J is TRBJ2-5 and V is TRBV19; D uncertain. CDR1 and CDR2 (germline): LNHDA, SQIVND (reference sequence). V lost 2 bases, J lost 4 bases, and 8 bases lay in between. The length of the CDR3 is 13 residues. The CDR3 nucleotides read TGTGCCAGTAGTATAACCAGGTTAGAGACCCAGTACTTC. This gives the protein CASSITRLETQYF.